What follows describes a single T cell receptor (beta chain). Its antigen is currently unknown. This record comes from a study of cytotoxic CD8 clonotypes in ibrutinib-treated CLL. Study-level information: The study included 11 relapsed/refractory and roughly 16 treatment-naive patients; 17 to 18 had IGHV unmutated disease. Response was recorded as partial in roughly 24 patients and complete in 2; at median 68 months, around 14 remained remitted and about 12 had progressed.

Clones were read by immunoSEQ multiplex PCR, and TCRdb kept only the in-frame ones, dropping some. The table has 250,000 to 350,000 clones, 65% to 85% seen once. General observations from the study: Age-matched healthy donor levels were exceeded by baseline clonality, which tracked circulating CD8+ T-cell counts.

Germline lookup yields CDR1 MNHNY and CDR2 SVGAGI (reference sequence). The CDR3 spans 14 residues. Trimming stripped 4 bases from V and 8 bases from J, with 14 bases between. This TCR derives from a human donor with chronic lymphocytic leukemia. The chain has TRBV6-6 and TRBJ1-4; the D is unclear. The material was PBMCs, obtained at disease progression, from a patient treated with ibrutinib. CDR3 protein: CASSLGGSKEKLFF. DNA for the CDR3: TGTGCCAGCAGTTTGGGCGGGAGTAAAGAAAAACTGTTTTTT.